This TCR beta chain originates from a study of early T cells in non-severe SARS-CoV-2 infection. In TCRdb, the 5' RACE reads were re-called with MiXCR into one record per CDR3 protein. The top ten clones hold roughly 8.2% of a sample with some 64,000 distinct CDR3 sequences, about 17% of them seen once. The clonotype was recovered from an adult who was a healthcare worker with PCR-confirmed SARS-CoV-2 infection or an uninfected control (not recorded which). Sequences were derived from whole blood, sampled at baseline.

The CDR3 DNA is TGTGCCAGCAGTCCCCGGACAGGGGGGAATGAGCAGTTCTTC. Residues: CASSPRTGGNEQFF. The chain links TRBV6-1 to TRBJ2-1; 10 bases fit TRBD1. The CDR3 has 14 residues. Per germline, CDR1 MNHNS and CDR2 SASEGT. The V gene end was trimmed by 5 bases and the J gene end by 7 bases; junction bases not matched to a gene: 5.